This T cell receptor beta chain is from a study of T-cell memory formation after mild COVID-19. Study-wide context: Among the donors, TCR clusters were largely specific to each donor.

The CDR3 contains 16 residues. Germline assignment: CDR1 MNHEY and CDR2 SVGEGT. The junction had 12 bases not matched to a gene; V was cut back by 10 bases and J by 1 base. This clonotype has only a few counts. Its antigen is not identified. Study results and caveats: Whether second-wave clones peaking at day 37 were SARS-CoV-2 specific went unconfirmed.

Using constant-segment primers, 5'RACE produced TCR alpha and TCR beta cDNA libraries carrying sample barcodes and UMIs. Each CDR3 protein gets one entry after TCRdb re-called the 5' RACE reads with MiXCR. The profile shows some 280,000 distinct CDR3 sequences, 15% to 20% of them singletons. This chain joins TRBV6-2 or TRBV6-3 and TRBJ2-1; TRBD1 matches at 8 bases. Sequences were obtained from PBMCs or a T cell subset sorted from them (not recorded which). This sequence was found in a man younger than 35 who had mild COVID-19 (a few samples of this study predate the infection). Cell type and time point are not known. CDR3 sequence (DNA): TGTGCCACGAGCCCGGCAGGGGGCCGTTCCTACAATGAGCAGTTCTTC. Its translation: CATSPAGGRSYNEQFF.